These T cell receptor beta chains were read from a single sample in a study of T cell responses to AZD1222 COVID-19 vaccine. The table came from immunoSEQ multiplex PCR; TCRdb's copy has only in-frame clones and leaves some out. The top ten hold 5.5% of the sample, which has 150,000 or so clones, roughly nine tenths seen once. Sequencing used peripheral blood, obtained on day 0 of MenACWY control vaccination. The source is an adult in good health. CDR3s leave out the opening cysteine and the closing phenylalanine or tryptophan.

V | CDR3
TRBV7-9 | ASSSPRTGAEAF
TRBV29-1 | SVDRTGGSGYT
TRBV2 | ASSGTGNQPQH
TRBV30 | AWRARAYGYT
TRBV7-9 | ASSSVRGPGNTIY
TRBV4-2 | ASSQVGATSGNTIY
TRBV27 | ASSRGKGSETQY
TRBV2 | ASKERLGNTIY
TRBV6-1 | ASSEGLAGNNEQF
TRBV7-2 | ASSRTRGEKLF
TRBV2 | ASSDRDNEQF
TRBV15 | ATSSNRGSAYEQY
TRBV3-1/TRBV3-2 | ASSPAGGDNEQF
TRBV19 | ASSMQEYSNQPQH
TRBV12-3/TRBV12-4 | ASSFSSRSPLH
TRBV5-4 | ASSPMVAGDNNEQF
TRBV7-3 | ASSPGVGEAF
TRBV5-1 | ASSLNGKTPYEQY
TRBV11-3 | ASSSSGTVNNEQF
TRBV28 | ASSFQHRNTEAF
TRBV28 | ASRSGQDQKLF
TRBV18 | ASSRQGNQPQH
TRBV29-1 | SGSGGTSYEQY
TRBV7-2 | ASSSGANTEAF
TRBV7-9 | ASSLGSGGPYEQY
TRBV3-1/TRBV3-2 | ASSPRLAGPSRADTQY
TRBV6-5 | ASSSPGLAGSEQY
TRBV12-3/TRBV12-4 | ASSSWQKGEAF
TRBV5-1 | ASSPDGGTQY
TRBV5-1 | ASSTRPGTDEAF
TRBV10-1 | ASSDFDRGCYEQY
TRBV6-5 | ASSYHGTVVTEAF
TRBV10-3 | AISESPGKGGYGYT
TRBV7-3 | ASSLASGSPADTQY
TRBV29-1 | SVSWTGDTEAF
TRBV20-1 | RPRGRAGYT
TRBV10-3 | AISPGTGEKLF
TRBV19 | ASSTTGGSTEAF
TRBV18 | ASSLQESTGELF
TRBV11-2 | ASSPRAGQGGYEQY
TRBV24-1 | ATSLTGYNQPQH
TRBV3-1/TRBV3-2 | ASSQDGTDNQPQH
TRBV18 | ASSPPGFQETQY
TRBV5-1 | ASSFAKPPPDTQY
TRBV10-3 | AISGRDRGGGYT
TRBV30 | AWRRQGSYEQY
TRBV6-1 | ASSEAGRDYEQY
TRBV6-5 | ASRWEDANTGELF
TRBV2 | ASSDLGQYPSGANVLT
TRBV24-1 | ATSDPGTPTGELF